The 12 T cell receptor beta chains below come from one sample, sequenced in a study of CD8 T cells in Susac syndrome. 0.5 to 1 ug RNA was reverse transcribed with random hexamers. TCRdb re-analysed the immunoSEQ multiplex PCR reads in MiXCR, keeping a single row per CDR3 protein. The sample contains fewer than 150,000 distinct CDR3 sequences, about 90% of which appear only once. The material sequenced was CD8+ T cells from PBMCs. These receptors all come from a human donor with multiple sclerosis.

The gene calls are TRBV20-1 and TRBJ2-7; D is possibly TRBD1 or TRBD2 (5 bases each). The CDR3 has 18 amino acids. V lost 0 bases and J lost 2, with 23 bases in between. From germline, CDR1 is DFQATT and CDR2 SNEGSKA (reference sequence). CDR3: CSARDAYPGTSSPYEQYF. The CDR3, as DNA: TGCAGTGCTAGAGATGCTTATCCCGGGACCTCCTCTCCCTACGAGCAGTACTTC.

The V gene is TRBV3-1, the J gene TRBJ2-5, with TRBD2 matching over 11 bases. Germline-derived CDR1 and CDR2 are LGHDT and YNNKEL (reference sequence). This CDR3 is 19 amino acids long. V shed 2 bases and J 2 bases; nucleotides not matched to a gene: 13. Here the CDR3 reads CASSQKGLAALRYQETQYF. CDR3 DNA: TGTGCCAGCAGCCAAAAGGGACTAGCGGCTTTGAGGTATCAAGAGACCCAGTACTTC.

The genes are TRBV5-1 and TRBJ2-1; TRBD2 matches at 8 bases. Germline loops: CDR1 SGHRS, CDR2 YFSETQ. J gave up 8 bases and V 4 bases, and 2 bases lay outside the gene matches. The CDR3 contains 12 residues. Here the CDR3 reads CASSPLADEQFF. The CDR3 bases are TGCGCCAGCAGCCCACTAGCGGATGAGCAGTTCTTC.

The chain recombines TRBV28 with TRBJ1-5; TRBD1 is a possible D gene (5 bases). The CDR3 runs to 18 residues. The V and J ends lost 3 bases and 6 bases respectively, with 24 bases between them. Germline lookup yields CDR1 MDHEN and CDR2 SYDVKM. The CDR3 DNA follows: TGTGCCAGCAGTTTCCGAACCGGGCTCGGGACGATTCCTCAGCCCCAGCATTTT. Amino acid sequence: CASSFRTGLGTIPQPQHF.

This chain uses TRBV23-1 with TRBJ1-1; 9 nucleotides match TRBD1. TRBV23-1 is sorted into the ORF group, with uncertain function. With V trimmed by 6 bases and J by 5 bases, 10 bases remained unmatched. The CDR3 has 15 residues. The CDR3 coding sequence is TGCGCCAGCAGACGGACAGGGGTATTGCGGACTGAAGCTTTCTTT. Protein product: CASRRTGVLRTEAFF.

The rearrangement uses TRBV24-1 and TRBJ2-1; D is unresolved. Germline loops: CDR1 KGHDR, CDR2 SFDVKD. This CDR3 has 12 amino acids. V dropped 1 base and J dropped 9 bases, with 6 bases sitting between them. The CDR3 spells CATSDFWGEQFF. The CDR3 DNA follows: TGTGCCACCAGTGATTTTTGGGGTGAGCAGTTCTTC.

The chain is built from TRBV20-1 and TRBJ2-7; D gene unclear. V dropped 3 bases and J dropped 0 bases, with 12 bases sitting between them. CDR3 size: 14 residues. Germline V gene lookup returns CDR1 DFQATT and CDR2 SNEGSKA (reference sequence). CDR3 DNA sequence: TGCAGTGCTAGGGACGACCGAAGCTCCTACGAGCAGTACTTC. Its translation: CSARDDRSSYEQYF.

This chain's CDR3 is CASSLDLGGYEQYF. The CDR3 nucleotides read TGCGCCAGCAGCCTCGATCTCGGAGGCTACGAGCAGTACTTC. The chain recombines TRBV4-1 with TRBJ2-7, with D maybe TRBD2 (5 bases). The CDR3 contains 14 residues. The germline gives CDR1 MGHRA, CDR2 YSYEKL. Between the trimmed V and J ends, which lost 4 bases and 3 bases, there was a span of 13 bases.

The table lists this clonotype with a count of one. The V gene is TRBV30, the J gene TRBJ2-7; D not certain. Trimming took 2 bases from V and 0 from J, leaving 11 bases between them. This CDR3 is 14 amino acids long. Germline assignment: CDR1 GTSNPN and CDR2 SVGIG (reference sequence). The CDR3 loop reads CAWSKGPDSYEQYF. As DNA, the CDR3 is TGTGCCTGGAGTAAGGGCCCGGACTCCTACGAGCAGTACTTC.

The rearrangement links TRBV20-1 to TRBJ1-1, with 8 bases aligning to TRBD1. This CDR3 has 12 residues. Germline V CDR1 and CDR2: DFQATT, SNEGSKA (reference sequence). The CDR3 loop is CSPDRVDTEAFF. In DNA, the CDR3 is TGCAGCCCGGACAGGGTGGACACTGAAGCTTTCTTT.

This sequence joins TRBV20-1 and TRBJ1-5; 7 nucleotides line up with TRBD1. With 5 bases clipped from V and 9 bases from J, the junction kept 16 bases outside the gene matches. CDR1 is DFQATT and CDR2 is SNEGSKA in the germline V gene (reference sequence). The CDR3 is made up of 15 amino acids. The CDR3 region is CSALVSGTAFWPQHF. The CDR3 DNA sequence: TGCAGTGCTCTAGTAAGCGGGACAGCCTTTTGGCCCCAGCATTTT.

The chain has TRBV6-2 or TRBV6-3 and TRBJ2-3; 7 nucleotides align to TRBD2. In germline, CDR1 is MNHEY, CDR2 SVGEGT. The CDR3 covers 17 residues. Trimming removed 2 bases from V and 4 bases from J; junction bases left unmatched: 12. CDR3 loop: CASSYMAGVGPSDTQYF. The CDR3 DNA is TGTGCCAGCAGTTACATGGCGGGAGTCGGGCCTTCAGATACGCAGTATTTT.